The T cell receptor (beta chain) described here comes from a study of blood T cell repertoires in COVID-19. Libraries were prepared by immunoSEQ multiplex PCR; TCRdb keeps only in-frame clonotypes and omits some of them. The data hold some 180,000 clones, with approximately 85% observed a single time. Study members were between roughly 18 and 89 years old and lived in 24 US regions. Symptom resolution, clearance, or two negative PCRs marked the recovered donors of Cohort 3. The CDR3 contains 16 residues. V lost 3 bases, J lost 4 bases, and 20 bases lay in between. The V gene's germline CDR1 is SGHRS and CDR2 YFSETQ.

Specimen: PBMCs or T cells enriched from blood (not recorded which). The rearrangement uses TRBV5-1 and TRBJ2-7; TRBD1 might be the D (6 bases). The TCR sequence derives from a man aged 40-50 years who had recovered from COVID-19. The CDR3 coding sequence is TGCGCCAGCAGCTCGACGAGGGGGTTGTCTCCATACGAGCAGTACTTC. This gives the protein CASSSTRGLSPYEQYF.